This T cell receptor (beta chain) emerged from a study of metastatic and nonmetastatic thyroid tumors. Study overall: Malignant thyroid and benign thyroid patients provided blood and tumor or nodule tissue whose repertoires were compared. Findings and caveats of the study: Relative to benign nodules, malignant thyroid tumors were reportedly characterized by significantly elevated TCR beta diversity in blood and tumor.

With regard to this clone: No antigen is known for it.

J lost 13 bases, V lost 1 base, and 3 bases had no gene match. The CDR3 is 11 residues long. The germline V gene has CDR1 GTSNPN and CDR2 SVGIG (reference sequence). In the source study's methods: Construction of a distant-metastasis classifier for papillary thyroid cancer relied on CDR3 differences across clinicopathological groups. TCRdb re-clonotyped the PCR reads via MiXCR. These V and J calls originate from TCRdb's pipeline instead of the authors' own analysis. Found here are approximately 38,000 clones, around 17% of them singletons; the top ten hold 3.5% to 4%. Prior to thyroid surgery, none of the patients had received any treatment.

The receptor was isolated from a female donor with papillary thyroid cancer or a benign thyroid nodule (not recorded which). Some clones in this sample may be carry-over from other donors' samples. V gene TRBV30 combines with J gene TRBJ1-4, with TRBD1 matching over 7 bases. Sequences were obtained from blood. CDR3 loop: CAWSGAGGLFF. The CDR3 nucleotides are TGTGCCTGGAGTGGCGCAGGGGGACTGTTTTTT.